The clone carrying this T cell receptor beta chain has more than one count but fewer than ten. In the original analysis: Amplification of reference gene primers provided the estimated nucleated cell counts. Measured with immunoSEQ multiplex PCR; TCRdb has only the in-frame clones, and not every one. V and J calls and clone size come straight from that table; D and trimming were deduced from the DNA. Of some 150,000 clones in the sample, roughly 79% were seen once. This entry belongs to a study of blood T cell repertoires in COVID-19. Turning to the study itself: Spain, Italy and the United States supplied samples that represented acute and convalescent COVID-19. In each case, the material was cDNA or gDNA derived from T cells, B-cell-depleted T cells, or PBMCs.

From germline, CDR1 is MDHEN and CDR2 SYDVKM. Trimming shortened V by 5 bases and J by 5 bases, and 16 bases separated the two germline ends. The CDR3 consists of 15 residues. The chain couples TRBV28 to TRBJ1-5; a possible D gene is TRBD1 (5 bases). The receptor's source is a human donor with acute or convalescent COVID-19. The donor label of this sample is uncertain. The sequenced sample consisted of peripheral blood. CDR3 coding DNA: TGTGCCAGCAGTCCCAAGGGGTTTATAGATCAGCCCCAGCATTTT. It is translated as CASSPKGFIDQPQHF. The full variable domain, with the rest looked up from reference TRBV28 and TRBJ1-5, is DVKVTQSSRYLVKRTGEKVFLECVQDMDHENMFWYRQDPGLGLRLIYFSYDVKMKEKGDIPEGYSVSREKKERFSLILESASTNQTSMYLCASSPKGFIDQPQHFGDGTRLSIL.